This T cell receptor (beta chain) comes out of a study of shared clonotypes between healthy human individuals. Study findings and constraints: Researchers sampled only blood; tissue repertoires likely differ. Clonotype sharing among donors likely depends on sequencing depth. Rarefaction curves obtained for sorted subsets showed sequencing incomplete despite large depth.

This clone came up a few times. What it recognizes is unknown. As originally analysed: For the immunoSEQ data, sequences were junction-only without quality scores, so filtering differed. Here immunoSEQ multiplex PCR was the method, and the copy in TCRdb shows in-frame clones only, minus some. Clone size and V and J calls were adopted from that table, with D and trimming inferred from the DNA. The table has about 2.3 million clones, roughly 92% seen once; the top ten hold about 0.41%. CDR3 length: 13 residues. Trimming shortened V by 1 base and J by 5 bases, and 8 bases separated the two germline ends. CDR1 and CDR2 (germline): MNHNS, SASEGT.

The chain couples TRBV6-1 to TRBJ2-5; perhaps D is TRBD1 or TRBD2 (5 bases each). The TCR was taken from a man between 18 and 35 years old in good health. Some clones in this sample may be carry-over from other donors' samples. Sequenced: naive CD4+ T cells from PBMCs. The subset is: CD45RA+ positively selected. The CDR3 protein is CASSEGGWETQYF. The CDR3 DNA reads as TGTGCCAGCAGTGAAGGGGGGTGGGAGACCCAGTACTTC.